This T cell receptor beta chain was sequenced for a study of T cell responses to AZD1222 COVID-19 vaccine (dated by TCRdb to about 2021). Turning to the overall study: TCR sequencing was performed for more than 230 trial participants, of whom about 200 were given two doses of AZD1222 and some 26 were given two doses of MenACWY control vaccine. Trial participants were enrolled by age into subgroups of 18-55, 56-69 and 70-plus years, and approximately 150, 30 and 60 TCR-sequenced participants, respectively, were included in these subgroups. The paper's findings and limits, for the study overall: Only a handful of AZD1222 recipients were SARS-CoV-2 seropositive at baseline, limiting conclusions about previously exposed vaccinees. Participants were mostly white British, with more females than males. The authors suggested clonal diversity may have been underestimated. The whole spike protein was spanned by vaccine-associated CD4 TCRs, and dominant responses were seen in regions 160-218 and 743-854. Reportedly, almost half of the unique spike-specific TCRs recognized epitopes lying outside the regions that are mutated in the B.1.351 and B.1.1.7 variants. Because no day 14 peak-response samples were available, the repertoires could be characterized only after the peak T cell response. A significant rise in spike-specific TCR breadth and depth was observed after two AZD1222 doses relative to day 0 and relative to MenACWY recipients. The 56-69-year group was small, and its depth increase did not reach significance, likely because of low power.

About this clone: Its antigen has not been determined. No qualities accompany the bases; no much larger clone lies one base away.

The CDR3 regions of human TCRbeta chains were analyzed by immunosequencing. Per the authors' processing: Repertoire TCRs were matched against a reference library of SARS-CoV-2-specific TCRs generated with the MIRA antigen-specificity platform. Breadth was defined as the fraction of unique TCRs that were SARS-CoV-2-associated, and depth was defined as the fraction of total T cells that were SARS-CoV-2-associated. Using the MIRA data, every spike-specific TCR was mapped to the spike region that the TCR reacted to and assigned to either a CD4 or a CD8 class. Log10-transformed breadth and depth values were compared by one-way ANOVA with Sidak's multiple comparisons tests. The table was pulled from immuneACCESS by TCRdb, which kept in-frame rearrangements only. Such tables lose some clones; where checked, under half of the loss comes from unresolved V genes, and the rest has no known cause. Clone size and V and J calls were adopted from that table, with D and trimming inferred from the DNA. This sample is represented by roughly 160,000 clones; 90% to 95% of them were singletons. 1% to 1.5% of the sample is in the top ten clones.

What the time point label conveys for this sample: about 28 days (+/-7) after the second vaccine dose. AZD1222 recipients given second doses at about 4 weeks or at about 12 weeks were pooled, since spike-specific TCR depth and breadth were not found to differ between the two schedules. Vaccinee samples came from UK trials COV001 and COV002, including a single-blind randomized controlled phase 2/3 trial of AZD1222 (ChAdOx1 nCoV-19) in healthy adults. For TCRbeta chain sequencing, PBMC samples were collected from trial participants at day 0 and at day 28 after the second dose. The sequencing here drew on peripheral blood, taken 28 days after the second AZD1222 dose. The TCR originated in an adult who received the AZD1222 COVID-19 vaccine.

The sequence in DNA is TGTGCCAGCCGGGGACAGGTCAGCGCCGGGGAGCTGTTTTTT. Its protein product is CASRGQVSAGELFF. The V and J segments used are TRBV2 and TRBJ2-2, and TRBD1 aligns with 8 junction nucleotides. The CDR3 numbers 14 residues from cysteine through phenylalanine. The sequence is cut down to CDR3 DNA, 42 bases in frame from base 1. Ends trimmed: V by 8 bases, J by 6 bases; bases unmatched to a gene: 8. CDR1 is given as SNHLY and CDR2 as FYNNEI, both from the germline V gene.